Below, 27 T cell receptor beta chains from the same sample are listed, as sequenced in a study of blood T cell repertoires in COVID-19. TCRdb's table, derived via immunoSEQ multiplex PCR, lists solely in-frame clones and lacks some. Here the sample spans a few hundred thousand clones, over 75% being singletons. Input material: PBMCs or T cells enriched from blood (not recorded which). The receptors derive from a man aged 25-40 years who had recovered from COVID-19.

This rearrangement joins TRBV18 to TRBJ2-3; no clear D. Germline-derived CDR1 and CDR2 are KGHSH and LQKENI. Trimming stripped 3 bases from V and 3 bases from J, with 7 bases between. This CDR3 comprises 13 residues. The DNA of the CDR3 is TGTGCCAGCTCACCCCCCGTGACAGATACGCAGTATTTT. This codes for CASSPPVTDTQYF.

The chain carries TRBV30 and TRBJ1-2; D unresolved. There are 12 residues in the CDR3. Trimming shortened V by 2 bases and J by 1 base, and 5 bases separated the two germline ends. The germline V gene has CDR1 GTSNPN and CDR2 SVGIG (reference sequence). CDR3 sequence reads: CAWSFLNYGYTF. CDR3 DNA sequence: TGTGCCTGGAGTTTTCTTAACTATGGCTACACCTTC.

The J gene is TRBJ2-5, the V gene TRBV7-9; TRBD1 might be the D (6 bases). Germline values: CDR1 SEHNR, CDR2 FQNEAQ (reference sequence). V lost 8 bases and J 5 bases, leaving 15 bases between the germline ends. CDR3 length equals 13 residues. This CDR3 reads CASSPQGRETQYF. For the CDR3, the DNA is TGTGCCAGCTCCCCACAGGGTAGGGAGACCCAGTACTTC.

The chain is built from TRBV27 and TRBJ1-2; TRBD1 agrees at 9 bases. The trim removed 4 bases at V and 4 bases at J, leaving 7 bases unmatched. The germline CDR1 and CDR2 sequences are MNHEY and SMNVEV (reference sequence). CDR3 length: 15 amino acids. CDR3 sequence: CASSWTGDLAYGYTF. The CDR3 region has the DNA TGTGCCAGCAGTTGGACAGGGGATTTGGCCTATGGCTACACCTTC.

The CDR3 DNA is TGTGCCAGCAGCTTGGGTTGGGGCTACTATGGCTACACCTTC. Amino acid sequence: CASSLGWGYYGYTF. The genes are TRBV5-6 and TRBJ1-2, with a tentative D call TRBD1 (5 bases). Germline-derived CDR1 and CDR2 are SGHDT and YYEEEE. V was shortened by 0 bases and J by 3 bases, with 9 bases between the two germline ends. The CDR3 covers 14 residues.

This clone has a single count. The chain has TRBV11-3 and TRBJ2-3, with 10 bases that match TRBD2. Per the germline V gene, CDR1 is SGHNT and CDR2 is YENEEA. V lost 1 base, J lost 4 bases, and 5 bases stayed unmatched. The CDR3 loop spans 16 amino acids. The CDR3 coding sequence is TGTGCCAGCAGCTTAGGCTTAGCGGGAGGATCAGATACGCAGTATTTT. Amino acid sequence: CASSLGLAGGSDTQYF.

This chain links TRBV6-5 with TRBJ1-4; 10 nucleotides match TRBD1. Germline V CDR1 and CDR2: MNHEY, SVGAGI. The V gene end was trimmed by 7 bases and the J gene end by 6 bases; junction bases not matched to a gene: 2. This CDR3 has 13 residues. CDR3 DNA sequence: TGTGCCAGCAAGGACAGGGGGTATGAAAAACTGTTTTTT. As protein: CASKDRGYEKLFF.

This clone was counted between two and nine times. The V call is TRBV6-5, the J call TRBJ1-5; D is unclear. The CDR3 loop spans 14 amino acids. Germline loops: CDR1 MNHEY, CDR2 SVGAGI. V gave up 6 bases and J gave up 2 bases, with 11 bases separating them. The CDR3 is CASRTGWGNQPQHF. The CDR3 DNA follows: TGTGCCAGCAGAACGGGTTGGGGCAATCAGCCCCAGCATTTT.

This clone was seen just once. The CDR3 DNA is TGTGCCAGCAGCTCCCACCGACAGATCCGGAATGAGCAGTTCTTC. This codes for CASSSHRQIRNEQFF. The chain uses TRBV11-3 and TRBJ2-1; maybe TRBD1 (5 bases). This CDR3 is built from 15 residues. Germline CDR1 and CDR2: SGHNT and YENEEA. V was clipped by 4 bases and J by 7 bases, with 17 bases between them.

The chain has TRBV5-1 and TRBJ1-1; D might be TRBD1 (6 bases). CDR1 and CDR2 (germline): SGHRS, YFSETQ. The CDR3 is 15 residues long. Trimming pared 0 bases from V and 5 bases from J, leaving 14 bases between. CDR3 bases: TGCGCCAGCAGCTTGGTGGGGGCGCCCATTACTGAAGCTTTCTTT. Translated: CASSLVGAPITEAFF. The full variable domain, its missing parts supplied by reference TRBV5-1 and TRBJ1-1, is KAGVTQTPRYLIKTRGQQVTLSCSPISGHRSVSWYQQTPGQGLQFLFEYFSETQRNKGNFPGRFSGRQFSNSRSEMNVSTLELGDSALYLCASSLVGAPITEAFFGQGTRLTVV.

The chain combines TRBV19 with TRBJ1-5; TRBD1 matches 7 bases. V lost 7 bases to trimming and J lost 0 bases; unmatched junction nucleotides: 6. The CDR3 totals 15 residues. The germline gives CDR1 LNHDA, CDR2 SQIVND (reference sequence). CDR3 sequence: CASTNYRGSNQPQHF. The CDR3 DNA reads TGTGCCAGTACCAATTACAGGGGTAGCAATCAGCCCCAGCATTTT.

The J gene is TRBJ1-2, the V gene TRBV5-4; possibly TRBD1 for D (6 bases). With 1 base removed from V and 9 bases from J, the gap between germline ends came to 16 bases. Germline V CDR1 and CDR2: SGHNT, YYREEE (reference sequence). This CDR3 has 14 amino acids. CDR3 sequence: CASSLRDIGNRYTF. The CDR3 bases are TGTGCCAGCAGCTTGAGGGACATAGGGAATCGCTACACCTTC.

The CDR3 DNA is TGTGCCAGCAGTTACAGCAATGAGAACACTGAAGCTTTCTTT. Amino acids: CASSYSNENTEAFF. The chain carries TRBV2 and TRBJ1-1; D gene uncertain. CDR1 is SNHLY, CDR2 FYNNEI, per germline. V shed 5 bases and J shed 1 base, with 11 bases lying between them. This CDR3 is built from 14 residues. Full variable domain (missing parts from reference TRBV2 and TRBJ1-1): EPEVTQTPSHQVTQMGQEVILRCVPISNHLYFYWYRQILGQKVEFLVSFYNNEISEKSEIFDDQFSVERPDGSNFTLKIRSTKLEDSAMYFCASSYSNENTEAFFGQGTRLTVV.

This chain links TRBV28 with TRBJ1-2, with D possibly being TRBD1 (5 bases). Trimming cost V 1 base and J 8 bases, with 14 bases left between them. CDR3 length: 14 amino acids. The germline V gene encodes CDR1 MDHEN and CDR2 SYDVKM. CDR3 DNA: TGTGCCAGCAGTTTATCTAGGGGTTTGGGGGGCTACACCTTC. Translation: CASSLSRGLGGYTF.

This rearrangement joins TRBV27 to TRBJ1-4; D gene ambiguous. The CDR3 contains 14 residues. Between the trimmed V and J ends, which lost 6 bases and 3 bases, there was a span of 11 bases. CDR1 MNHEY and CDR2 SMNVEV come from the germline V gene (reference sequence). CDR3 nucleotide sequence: TGTGCCAGCAGGACCGGGGTTGCTAATGAAAAACTGTTTTTT. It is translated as CASRTGVANEKLFF. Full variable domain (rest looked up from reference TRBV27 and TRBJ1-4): EAQVTQNPRYLITVTGKKLTVTCSQNMNHEYMSWYRQDPGLGLRQIYYSMNVEVTDKGDVPEGYKVSRKEKRNFPLILESPSPNQTSLYFCASRTGVANEKLFFGSGTQLSVL.

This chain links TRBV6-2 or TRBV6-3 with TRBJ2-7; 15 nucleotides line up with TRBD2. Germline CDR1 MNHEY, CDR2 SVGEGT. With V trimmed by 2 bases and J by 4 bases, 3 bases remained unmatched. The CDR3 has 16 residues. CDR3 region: CASSYVGTSGGYEQYF. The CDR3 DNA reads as TGTGCCAGCAGTTACGTCGGGACTAGCGGGGGGTACGAGCAGTACTTC.

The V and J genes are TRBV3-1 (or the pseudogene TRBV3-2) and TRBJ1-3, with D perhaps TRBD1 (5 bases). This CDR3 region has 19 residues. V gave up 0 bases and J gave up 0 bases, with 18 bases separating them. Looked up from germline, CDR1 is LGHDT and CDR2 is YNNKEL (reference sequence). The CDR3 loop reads CASSQEPTGTLSSGNTIYF. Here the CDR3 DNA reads TGTGCCAGCAGCCAAGAACCCACCGGGACTTTGAGCTCTGGAAACACCATATATTTT.

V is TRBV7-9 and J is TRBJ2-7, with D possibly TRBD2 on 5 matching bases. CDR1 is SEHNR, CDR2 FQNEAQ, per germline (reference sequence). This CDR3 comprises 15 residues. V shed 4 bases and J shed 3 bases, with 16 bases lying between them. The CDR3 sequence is CASSYQPRGDYEQYF. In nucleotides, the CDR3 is TGTGCCAGCAGCTACCAGCCTCGGGGTGACTACGAGCAGTACTTC.

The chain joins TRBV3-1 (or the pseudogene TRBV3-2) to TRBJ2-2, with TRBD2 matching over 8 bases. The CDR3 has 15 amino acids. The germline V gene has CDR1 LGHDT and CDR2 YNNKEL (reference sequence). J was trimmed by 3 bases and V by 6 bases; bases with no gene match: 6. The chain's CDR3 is CASRAGTSDTGELFF. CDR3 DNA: TGTGCCAGCAGGGCCGGGACTAGTGACACCGGGGAGCTGTTTTTT.

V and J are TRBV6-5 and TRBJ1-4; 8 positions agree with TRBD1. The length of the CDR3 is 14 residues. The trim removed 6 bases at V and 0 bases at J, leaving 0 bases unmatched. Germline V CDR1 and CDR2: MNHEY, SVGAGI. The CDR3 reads CASRDRATNEKLFF. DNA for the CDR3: TGTGCCAGCAGGGACAGGGCAACTAATGAAAAACTGTTTTTT.

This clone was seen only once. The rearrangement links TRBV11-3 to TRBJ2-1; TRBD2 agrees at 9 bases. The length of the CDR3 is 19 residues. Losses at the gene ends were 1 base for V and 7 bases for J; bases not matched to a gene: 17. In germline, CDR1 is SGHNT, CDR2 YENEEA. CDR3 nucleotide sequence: TGTGCCAGCAGCTTAGGCCGCCTAATAGCGGGGGCAATGGGAAATGAGCAGTTCTTC. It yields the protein CASSLGRLIAGAMGNEQFF.

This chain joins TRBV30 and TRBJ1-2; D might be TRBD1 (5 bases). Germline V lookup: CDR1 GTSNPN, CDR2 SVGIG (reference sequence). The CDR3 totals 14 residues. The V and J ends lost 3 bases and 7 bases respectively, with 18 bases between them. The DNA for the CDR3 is TGTGCCTGGAGCTCGTTAGGGGTTTATGTTGGCTACACCTTC. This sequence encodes CAWSSLGVYVGYTF.

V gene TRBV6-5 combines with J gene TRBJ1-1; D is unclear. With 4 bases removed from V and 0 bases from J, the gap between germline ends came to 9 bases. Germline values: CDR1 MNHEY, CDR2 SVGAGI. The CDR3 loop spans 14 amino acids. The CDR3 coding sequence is TGTGCCAGCAGTTTCGTTGGCATGAACACTGAAGCTTTCTTT. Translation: CASSFVGMNTEAFF.

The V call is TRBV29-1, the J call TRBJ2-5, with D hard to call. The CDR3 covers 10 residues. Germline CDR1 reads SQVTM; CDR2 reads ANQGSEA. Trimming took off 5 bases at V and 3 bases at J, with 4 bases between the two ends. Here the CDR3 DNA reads TGCAGCGTTTCGGAAGAGACCCAGTACTTC. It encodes CSVSEETQYF.

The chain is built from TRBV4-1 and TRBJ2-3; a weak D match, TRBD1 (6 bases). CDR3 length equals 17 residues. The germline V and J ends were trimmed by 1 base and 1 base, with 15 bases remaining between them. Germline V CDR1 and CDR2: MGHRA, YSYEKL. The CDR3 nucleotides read TGCGCCAGCAGCCAAGTATTCGGGGCAGGGGGCACAGATACGCAGTATTTT. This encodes CASSQVFGAGGTDTQYF.

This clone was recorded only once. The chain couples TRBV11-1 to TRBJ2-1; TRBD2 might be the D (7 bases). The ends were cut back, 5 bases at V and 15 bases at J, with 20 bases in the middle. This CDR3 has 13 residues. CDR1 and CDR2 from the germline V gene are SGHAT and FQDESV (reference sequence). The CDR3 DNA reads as TGTGCCAGCAGCCTCCCTGGGGGGGGCCGGCTGTTCTTC. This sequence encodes CASSLPGGGRLFF. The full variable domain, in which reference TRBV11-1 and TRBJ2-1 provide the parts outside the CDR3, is EAEVAQSPRYKITEKSQAVAFWCDPISGHATLYWYRQILGQGPELLVQFQDESVVDDSQLPKDRFSAERLKGVDSTLKIQPAELGDSAMYLCASSLPGGGRLFFGPGTRLTVL.

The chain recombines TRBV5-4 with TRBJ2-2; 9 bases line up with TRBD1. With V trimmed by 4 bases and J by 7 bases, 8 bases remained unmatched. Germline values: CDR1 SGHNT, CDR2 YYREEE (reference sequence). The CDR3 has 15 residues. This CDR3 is CASSVGQGSGGELFF. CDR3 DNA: TGTGCCAGCAGCGTCGGACAGGGGAGTGGCGGGGAGCTGTTTTTT.